This TCR beta chain is drawn from a study of cytomegalovirus exposure and HLA in healthy donors. At the time of sampling, donors were nominally healthy, though unrecorded immune exposures were likely. General observations from the study: Under in vitro conditions, a few CMV-associated chains were confirmed as specific for CMV antigens. The dataset shows that most TCR sequences were rare, while some public TCRs occurred in many donors.

Comments on this clone: Its antigen remains unknown.

Germline V gene data show CDR1 as SEHNR and CDR2 as FQNEAQ (reference sequence). V lost 5 bases to trimming and J lost 0 bases, with 13 bases between them. The CDR3 has 15 residues. Primers included in the PCR were 60 Vbeta and 13 Jbeta primers. Profiling relied on immunoSEQ multiplex PCR, and the TCRdb table lists in-frame clones only, not all of them. The table has about 240,000 clones, around 80% seen once; the top ten hold 4.5% to 6%. The rearrangement joins TRBV7-9 to TRBJ1-1, with D tentatively TRBD1 (6 bases). The sequence came from a woman between 35 and 50 years old in good health and CMV-seropositive. The sequenced sample was PBMCs. CDR3 amino acids: CASSPQDRLNTEAFF. Written as DNA, the CDR3 is TGTGCCAGCAGCCCCCAGGACAGATTGAACACTGAAGCTTTCTTT.